Presented here are 12 T cell receptor beta chains from one specimen sequenced in a study of blood T cell repertoires in COVID-19. Assay used: immunoSEQ multiplex PCR; TCRdb lists only in-frame clones, some missing. Here the sample spans 200,000 to 300,000 clones, about 88% being singletons. The sample comprised peripheral blood. The origin of the receptors is a woman in her fifties or sixties with COVID-19, enrolled during active disease.

This clone was counted between two and nine times. The chain carries TRBV30 and TRBJ1-1; TRBD1 aligns across 10 bases. V lost 3 bases and J lost 4; bases outside the gene matches: 2. Per the germline V gene, CDR1 is GTSNPN and CDR2 is SVGIG (reference sequence). This CDR3 region has 13 residues. CDR3 loop: CAWRTGGGTEAFF. The CDR3 DNA sequence: TGTGCCTGGAGGACAGGGGGCGGCACTGAAGCTTTCTTT.

This clone was observed a single time. The chain is built from TRBV4-3 and TRBJ1-5; possible D gene TRBD1, 5 bases. This CDR3 comprises 18 residues. The V and J ends lost 0 bases and 3 bases respectively, with 18 bases between them. CDR1 and CDR2 from the germline V gene are LGHNA and YSLEER. CDR3 residues: CASSQDPVGPRSNQPQHF. The CDR3 nucleotides are TGCGCCAGCAGCCAAGATCCTGTGGGGCCACGGTCCAATCAGCCCCAGCATTTT.

This clone was detected only a few times. The chain carries TRBV30 and TRBJ1-5, with D maybe TRBD1 (6 bases). Looked up from germline, CDR1 is GTSNPN and CDR2 is SVGIG (reference sequence). The V end was cut by 3 bases, the J end by 4 bases, with 10 bases between. This CDR3 region has 13 residues. CDR3: CAWRHTGNQPQHF. The CDR3 coding sequence is TGTGCCTGGAGACACACAGGGAATCAGCCCCAGCATTTT.

The chain is built from TRBV20-1 and TRBJ1-1; D might be TRBD1 (6 bases). Trimming pared 3 bases from V and 11 bases from J, leaving 13 bases between. The CDR3 totals 11 residues. Germline V gene lookup returns CDR1 DFQATT and CDR2 SNEGSKA (reference sequence). In DNA form, the CDR3 reads TGCAGTGCTAGTGGGGGGCCCGGTGCTTTCTTT. Encoded protein: CSASGGPGAFF.

The chain combines TRBV30 with TRBJ1-2; D call uncertain. The V end was cut by 1 base, the J end by 4 bases, with 10 bases between. The CDR3 covers 13 residues. Germline CDR1 is GTSNPN and CDR2 is SVGIG (reference sequence). The CDR3: CAWSGALGYGYTF. In DNA form, the CDR3 reads TGTGCCTGGAGTGGGGCTTTAGGCTATGGCTACACCTTC.

A few counts support this clone. The chain recombines TRBV7-9 with TRBJ1-5; D is ambiguous. In germline, CDR1 is SEHNR, CDR2 FQNEAQ (reference sequence). The CDR3 consists of 13 residues. V was trimmed by 2 bases and J by 7 bases, leaving 9 bases between them. The CDR3 region is CASSLTPGQPQHF. The CDR3 region has the DNA TGTGCCAGCAGCTTAACCCCGGGACAGCCCCAGCATTTT.

The CDR3: CASSLGTSGAYEQYF. The CDR3 DNA follows: TGCGCCAGCAGCTTGGGTACTAGCGGGGCCTACGAGCAGTACTTC. The rearrangement uses TRBV5-1 and TRBJ2-7, with 10 bases lining up with TRBD2. The CDR3 totals 15 residues. Per germline, CDR1 SGHRS and CDR2 YFSETQ. V shed 0 bases and J 2 bases; nucleotides not matched to a gene: 2.

This clone was seen only once. The rearrangement links TRBV7-2 to TRBJ2-7, with a possible D match to TRBD2 (5 bases). V shed 4 bases and J shed 6 bases, with 22 bases lying between them. The CDR3 spans 16 residues. Germline CDR1 is SGHTA and CDR2 is FQGNSA. DNA for the CDR3: TGTGCCAGCAGCTCCGACGGGGAGCCCATCCCGGGCGAGCAGTACTTC. Translated, it gives CASSSDGEPIPGEQYF.

J is TRBJ1-1 and V is TRBV29-1, with D unclear. This CDR3 region has 12 residues. Germline CDR1 reads SQVTM; CDR2 reads ANQGSEA. V gave up 4 bases and J gave up 3 bases, with 9 bases separating them. CDR3 protein: CSVGLLDTEAFF. In DNA, the CDR3 is TGCAGCGTTGGACTTCTGGACACTGAAGCTTTCTTT.

The CDR3: CASSQSGTYLSDEQYF. Here the CDR3 DNA reads TGTGCCAGCAGCCAAAGCGGGACGTACCTCTCAGACGAGCAGTACTTC. The chain joins TRBV3-1 (or the pseudogene TRBV3-2) to TRBJ2-7; TRBD2 matches at 7 bases. With V trimmed by 2 bases and J by 5 bases, 12 bases remained unmatched. The germline V gene encodes CDR1 LGHDT and CDR2 YNNKEL (reference sequence). CDR3 length: 16 amino acids.

This clone was seen just once. V and J are TRBV4-3 and TRBJ1-5; D is unresolved. The CDR3 extends over 15 amino acids. Germline CDR1 and CDR2: LGHNA and YSLEER. Trimming stripped 0 bases from V and 0 bases from J, with 6 bases between. The CDR3 DNA reads as TGCGCCAGCAGCCAAGATCCATTTAGCAATCAGCCCCAGCATTTT. It yields the protein CASSQDPFSNQPQHF.

The chain uses TRBV6-5 and TRBJ2-7; maybe TRBD1 (6 bases). Germline CDR1 and CDR2: MNHEY and SVGAGI. Trimming took off 5 bases at V and 6 bases at J, with 17 bases between the two ends. This CDR3 comprises 14 residues. The CDR3 nucleotides are TGTGCCAGCAGTCCCTTTTTACAGGGTAGCGAGCAGTACTTC. Amino acid sequence: CASSPFLQGSEQYF.